These 16 T cell receptor beta chains were sequenced from one sample in a study of T cell repertoires in cytomegalovirus infection (dated by TCRdb to about 2019). In the paper's terms, the treatment or condition label means: in vitro stimulation with specific CMV peptide epitopes to enrich CMV-specific T cells. Their target antigens are unknown. Reads for this sample came from an Illumina HiSeq 1500. TCRdb handled the public reads itself, with Q25 trimming in fastp and clone calling in MiXCR, and kept productive beta chains. Each CDR3 protein gets just one entry, which takes the most common genes and DNA from the rows behind it. Across this sample there are about 130,000 distinct CDR3 sequences, with over 25% seen only once. Roughly 53% of the sample rests with the top ten. This specimen was CD8+ T cells from cultured PBMCs, taken from culture after CMV antigen stimulation. All receptors derive from a human donor in good health (CMV status not recorded). Some clones in this sample may be carry-over from other donors' samples.

This clonotype has ten or more counts. The V gene is TRBV6-2 or TRBV6-3, the J gene TRBJ1-2; no clear D. CDR3 length equals 13 residues. V shed 6 bases and J shed 7 bases, with 15 bases lying between them. Germline assignment: CDR1 MNHEY and CDR2 SVGEGT. The CDR3 nucleotides read TGTGCCAGCAGACAACTGCGGGCGCTTGGCTACACCTTC. Translated, it gives CASRQLRALGYTF.

This clonotype was seen only a few times. This chain connects TRBV7-8 to TRBJ1-2; D might be TRBD1 (5 bases). Germline loops: CDR1 SGHVS, CDR2 FQNEAQ. This CDR3 comprises 15 residues. Trimming cost V 4 bases and J 0 bases, with 12 bases left between them. The CDR3 sequence: CASSSLPDTNYGYTF. The CDR3 bases are TGTGCCAGCAGCTCCCTTCCGGACACTAACTATGGCTACACCTTC.

The rearrangement uses TRBV4-1 and TRBJ2-7; maybe TRBD1 (5 bases). Germline lookup yields CDR1 MGHRA and CDR2 YSYEKL. The CDR3 has 16 residues. Trimming removed 0 bases from V and 0 bases from J, with 12 bases in between. The CDR3 is CASSQDDFQGSYEQYF. The DNA for the CDR3 is TGCGCCAGCAGCCAAGATGATTTCCAGGGCTCCTACGAGCAGTACTTC.

The V call is TRBV28, the J call TRBJ2-7, with TRBD1 identical over 7 bases. From germline, CDR1 is MDHEN and CDR2 SYDVKM. After removal of 5 bases from V and 2 bases from J, the junction contained 6 bases not matched to a gene. The CDR3 spans 14 residues. Here the CDR3 reads CASSDLTGTYEQYF. CDR3 coding DNA: TGTGCCAGCAGTGATCTGACAGGGACCTACGAGCAGTACTTC.

V and J are TRBV28 and TRBJ1-5; a weak D match, TRBD1 (5 bases). V gave up 6 bases and J gave up 0 bases, with 12 bases separating them. The CDR3 covers 15 residues. Germline V lookup: CDR1 MDHEN, CDR2 SYDVKM. CDR3 amino acids: CASRLAGISNQPQHF. The CDR3 DNA sequence: TGTGCCAGCAGACTCGCAGGGATTAGCAATCAGCCCCAGCATTTT.

The V gene is TRBV11-2, the J gene TRBJ2-7; D not certain. V lost 5 bases to trimming and J lost 0 bases, with 8 bases between them. In germline, CDR1 is SGHAT, CDR2 FQNNGV. The CDR3 extends over 13 amino acids. The CDR3 loop reads CASSMESSYEQYF. CDR3 DNA sequence: TGTGCCAGCAGCATGGAGAGCTCCTACGAGCAGTACTTC.

This rearrangement joins TRBV12-3 or TRBV12-4 to TRBJ2-3; TRBD2 matches at 8 bases. Trimming cost V 1 base and J 3 bases; bases outside gene matches: 3. The CDR3 consists of 15 residues. CDR3 coding DNA: TGTGCCAGCAGTTTAGACGGGGGGGCAACAGATACGCAGTATTTT. This translates into CASSLDGGATDTQYF.

The V gene is TRBV10-2, the J gene TRBJ1-1, with D unresolved. The CDR3 runs 11 residues. Germline V gene sequence: CDR1 WSHSY, CDR2 SAAADI. V was pared by 4 bases and J by 3 bases, with 3 bases between. The CDR3 region has the DNA TGCGCCAGCAGTGGGGACACTGAAGCTTTCTTT. Translation: CASSGDTEAFF.

V gene TRBV19 combines with J gene TRBJ1-1; tentatively, D is TRBD1 (6 bases). V lost 7 bases, J lost 5 bases, and 17 bases lay in between. Germline-derived CDR1 and CDR2 are LNHDA and SQIVND (reference sequence). This CDR3 spans 14 amino acids. CDR3 nucleotides: TGTGCCAGTAATCCAGCAGGGGATGATACTGAAGCTTTCTTT. This gives the protein CASNPAGDDTEAFF.

This clonotype showed up just once. This rearrangement joins TRBV5-6 to TRBJ2-7; the match to TRBD1 covers 10 bases. CDR3 length: 16 amino acids. The trim removed 0 bases at V and 5 bases at J, leaving 8 bases unmatched. The germline V gene encodes CDR1 SGHDT and CDR2 YYEEEE. The CDR3 spells CASSLDLLGTGDEQYF. CDR3 bases: TGTGCCAGCAGCTTGGACCTATTGGGGACAGGGGACGAGCAGTACTTC.

The chain combines TRBV7-6 with TRBJ2-7; TRBD1 matches at 7 bases. The CDR3 extends over 15 amino acids. The ends lost 0 bases at V and 2 bases at J; junction bases unmatched: 4. CDR1 SGHVS and CDR2 FNYEAQ come from the germline V gene. CDR3 in DNA: TGTGCCAGCAGCTTAGCGGTGGGACAGACCTACGAGCAGTACTTC. It specifies CASSLAVGQTYEQYF.

This clonotype was observed a handful of times. The chain uses TRBV6-5 and TRBJ2-1; maybe TRBD2 (5 bases). The V gene lost 0 bases and the J gene lost 1 base, with 7 bases spanning the gap. This CDR3 spans 15 amino acids. Per germline, CDR1 MNHEY and CDR2 SVGAGI. The CDR3 DNA is TGTGCCAGCAGTTACTCAGCGGTATCCTACAATGAGCAGTTCTTC. Its translation: CASSYSAVSYNEQFF.

This clonotype showed up many times. The J gene is TRBJ2-5, the V gene TRBV7-2; 8 bases are shared with TRBD1. The V gene's germline CDR1 is SGHTA and CDR2 FQGNSA. V trimming: 7 bases; J trimming: 6 bases; junction bases outside the gene matches: 7. The CDR3 totals 13 residues. The CDR3 region has the DNA TGTGCCAGCACCCAATGGGACAGGAAGACCCAGTACTTC. It codes for CASTQWDRKTQYF.

This clonotype was seen ten or more times. This chain links TRBV11-1 with TRBJ2-7; D uncertain. Trimming removed 1 base at V and 1 base at J, with 5 bases between. CDR3 length equals 13 residues. Germline V gene lookup returns CDR1 SGHAT and CDR2 FQDESV (reference sequence). The CDR3 sequence: CASSLVGSYEQYF. CDR3 coding DNA: TGTGCCAGCAGCTTAGTCGGATCCTACGAGCAGTACTTC.

This clonotype appeared a few times. This rearrangement joins TRBV27 to TRBJ2-7, with D unresolved. The CDR3 contains 12 residues. Per germline, CDR1 MNHEY and CDR2 SMNVEV (reference sequence). V lost 3 bases and J 2 bases, leaving 5 bases between the germline ends. In DNA, the CDR3 is TGTGCCAGCAGTTTCTCCACCTACGAGCAGTACTTC. This encodes CASSFSTYEQYF.

This sequence joins TRBV9 and TRBJ2-2; D is possibly TRBD1 (6 bases). V was pared by 3 bases and J by 4 bases, with 13 bases between. The length of the CDR3 is 15 residues. CDR1 and CDR2 from the germline V gene are SGDLS and YYNGEE. CDR3 protein: CASSGRGAGTGELFF. The CDR3, as DNA: TGTGCCAGCAGCGGCAGGGGAGCCGGCACCGGGGAGCTGTTTTTT.